This record looks at one T cell receptor beta chain sequence and its context. Its antigen is unidentified. CD45RO negativity and positive selection for CCR7 defined naive CD8 cells, a population that excluded terminally differentiated effector memory CD45RA+ cells. Those who donated, Caucasian adults without exception, all lived in Nashville, Tennessee. The source of the sample is a study of shared clonotypes between healthy human individuals. Losses at the gene ends were 1 base for V and 5 bases for J; bases not matched to a gene: 10. Germline V gene lookup returns CDR1 MGHRA and CDR2 YSYEKL. The CDR3 has 17 residues. Points from the study as a whole: Relative to clonotypes present in all four donors, those not shared had lower generation probabilities.

Study processing details: Because ImmunoSEQ provided only junction sequences with no quality scores, the filtering differed. The method was immunoSEQ multiplex PCR; TCRdb's version includes in-frame clones alone and lacks a portion of them. The DNA was the basis for D and trimming; V, J and clone size are from that table. The data show roughly 2,000,000 clones, roughly 95% seen once. The chain joins TRBV4-1 to TRBJ2-5, with 10 bases identical to TRBD2. This clonotype was sampled from a man aged 18 to 30 in good health. What was sequenced was naive CD8+ T cells sorted from blood. Here the CDR3 DNA reads TGCGCCAGCAGCCAAGGAGCGGGGGGGCCCGGGAGGGAGACCCAGTACTTC. The encoded protein is CASSQGAGGPGRETQYF.